Presented here are 14 T cell receptor beta chains from one specimen sequenced in a study of blood T cell repertoires in COVID-19. TCRdb keeps only in-frame clones here, not all; method: immunoSEQ multiplex PCR. The sample lists roughly 260,000 clones, about 87% occurring once. The sample taken for sequencing was peripheral blood. The receptors here all came from a man between 60 and 75 years old who had recovered from COVID-19.

The rearrangement uses TRBV19 and TRBJ1-1; unclear D gene. CDR1 is LNHDA, CDR2 SQIVND, per germline (reference sequence). The V end was cut by 5 bases, the J end by 4 bases, with 14 bases between. The CDR3 loop spans 14 amino acids. This CDR3 is CASSEGRRGTEAFF. DNA for the CDR3: TGTGCCAGTAGTGAAGGCCGTCGAGGCACTGAAGCTTTCTTT.

The chain links TRBV9 to TRBJ2-3; D not certain. The V end was cut by 0 bases, the J end by 2 bases, with 13 bases between. The CDR3 length is 16 residues. The V gene's germline CDR1 is SGDLS and CDR2 YYNGEE. This chain's CDR3 is CASSVGSGILTDTQYF. In nucleotides, the CDR3 is TGTGCCAGCAGCGTAGGCTCAGGAATACTCACAGATACGCAGTATTTT.

In this sample, this clone turned up once. The genes are TRBV14 and TRBJ2-7, with 9 bases fitting TRBD1. Trimming took 5 bases from V and 4 from J; bases not matched to a gene: 9. The CDR3 contains 15 residues. Germline assignment: CDR1 SGHDN and CDR2 FVKESK. The CDR3 bases are TGTGCCAGCAGCAGCACTCCGGGACAGGGTTACGAGCAGTACTTC. It yields the protein CASSSTPGQGYEQYF.

This clone has just a few counts. V usage is TRBV6-5 and J usage is TRBJ1-2; D is possibly TRBD1 (6 bases). The V gene's germline CDR1 is MNHEY and CDR2 SVGAGI. The CDR3 is 13 amino acids. V lost 6 bases and J 5 bases, leaving 13 bases between the germline ends. This CDR3 is CASSMTGSYGYTF. In nucleotides, the CDR3 is TGTGCCAGCAGCATGACAGGTTCATATGGCTACACCTTC.

This chain connects TRBV11-2 to TRBJ1-4; TRBD1 matches at 10 bases. In germline, CDR1 is SGHAT, CDR2 FQNNGV. The J segment lost 5 bases and the V segment lost 1 base, leaving 7 bases of the junction unmatched. This CDR3 region has 17 residues. The CDR3, as DNA: TGTGCCAGCAGCTTAGGGGACAGGGGTCTTCGCAATGAAAAACTGTTTTTT. Protein sequence: CASSLGDRGLRNEKLFF.

V and J are TRBV9 and TRBJ2-7; possibly TRBD2 for D (7 bases). Per germline, CDR1 SGDLS and CDR2 YYNGEE. This CDR3 spans 14 amino acids. The V end was cut by 4 bases, the J end by 6 bases, with 17 bases between. CDR3 sequence (DNA): TGTGCCAGCAGCCCTCCCGGGGGGCTAGGCGAGCAGTACTTC. This encodes CASSPPGGLGEQYF.

The rearrangement links TRBV9 to TRBJ2-5; 9 bases fit TRBD1. V shed 4 bases, J shed 5 bases, and the junction held 9 bases outside the gene matches. The CDR3 sequence is 15 residues long. CDR1 is SGDLS and CDR2 is YYNGEE in the germline V gene. The chain's CDR3 is CASSPHRGPSETQYF. In nucleotides, the CDR3 is TGTGCCAGCAGCCCACACAGGGGGCCGAGCGAGACCCAGTACTTC.

This clone appeared once. The V and J genes are TRBV6-1 and TRBJ1-6, with D possibly TRBD1 on 5 matching bases. Trimming stripped 3 bases from V and 10 bases from J, with 13 bases between. This CDR3 contains 14 residues. The V gene's germline CDR1 is MNHNS and CDR2 SASEGT. The DNA of the CDR3 is TGTGCCAGCAGTGAGCCGGGACTTATCTCACCCCTCCACTTT. Translation: CASSEPGLISPLHF.

V and J are TRBV18 and TRBJ1-2, with 7 bases identical to TRBD1. Trimming took 5 bases from V and 0 from J; bases not matched to a gene: 6. Germline values: CDR1 KGHSH, CDR2 LQKENI. The CDR3 is 15 residues long. The CDR3 sequence: CASSVDRAANYGYTF. In DNA, the CDR3 is TGTGCCAGCTCAGTTGACAGGGCAGCTAACTATGGCTACACCTTC.

The chain has TRBV7-9 and TRBJ2-7, with a tentative D call TRBD1 (6 bases). The V gene's germline CDR1 is SEHNR and CDR2 FQNEAQ (reference sequence). The CDR3 loop spans 15 amino acids. Trimming cost V 0 bases and J 2 bases, with 11 bases left between them. CDR3 residues: CASSLAQGNTYEQYF. CDR3 DNA sequence: TGTGCCAGCAGCTTAGCTCAGGGGAACACCTACGAGCAGTACTTC.

The chain links TRBV19 to TRBJ1-5; TRBD1 matches 7 bases. V lost 7 bases, J lost 7 bases, and 4 bases stayed unmatched. The germline gives CDR1 LNHDA, CDR2 SQIVND (reference sequence). The CDR3 is made up of 12 amino acids. The CDR3 loop reads CASTRTGQPQHF. CDR3 bases: TGTGCCAGTACCAGGACAGGCCAGCCCCAGCATTTT.

The rearrangement joins TRBV19 to TRBJ1-1; D remains ambiguous. The V end was cut by 5 bases, the J end by 2 bases, with 6 bases between. There are 12 residues in the CDR3. Germline CDR1 reads LNHDA; CDR2 reads SQIVND (reference sequence). CDR3 nucleotide sequence: TGTGCCAGTAGTTGGGCCAACACTGAAGCTTTCTTT. Translated: CASSWANTEAFF.

This clone has just one count. J is TRBJ2-5 and V is TRBV24-1; 10 bases align to TRBD1. Unmatched junction bases numbered 14, after V lost 3 bases and J lost 5 bases. The CDR3 totals 18 residues. Germline assignment: CDR1 KGHDR and CDR2 SFDVKD. CDR3 region: CATSDILTGGAGRETQYF. For the CDR3, the DNA is TGTGCCACCAGTGATATTTTGACAGGGGGCGCGGGTCGGGAGACCCAGTACTTC.

V usage is TRBV5-1 and J usage is TRBJ2-1, with 7 bases matching TRBD1. This CDR3 spans 16 amino acids. The trim removed 3 bases at V and 9 bases at J, leaving 15 bases unmatched. Germline V CDR1 and CDR2: SGHRS, YFSETQ. CDR3 coding DNA: TGCGCCAGCAGCTGGCCCCGGGACAGCTCTACAATTGAGCAGTTCTTC. Amino acid sequence: CASSWPRDSSTIEQFF.